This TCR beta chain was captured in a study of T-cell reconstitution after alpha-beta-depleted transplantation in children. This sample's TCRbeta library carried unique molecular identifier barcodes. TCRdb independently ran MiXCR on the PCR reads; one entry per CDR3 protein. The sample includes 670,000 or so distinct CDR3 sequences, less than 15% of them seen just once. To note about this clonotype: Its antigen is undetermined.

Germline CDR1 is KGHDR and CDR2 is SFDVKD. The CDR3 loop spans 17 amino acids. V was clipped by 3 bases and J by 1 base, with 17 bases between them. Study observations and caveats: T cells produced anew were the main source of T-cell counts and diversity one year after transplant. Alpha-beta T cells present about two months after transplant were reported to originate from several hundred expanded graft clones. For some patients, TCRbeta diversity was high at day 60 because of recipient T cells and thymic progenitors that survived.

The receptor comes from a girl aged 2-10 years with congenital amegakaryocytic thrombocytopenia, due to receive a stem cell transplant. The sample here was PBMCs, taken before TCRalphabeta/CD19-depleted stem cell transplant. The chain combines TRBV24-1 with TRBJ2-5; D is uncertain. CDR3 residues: CATSDPLNHRTQETQYF. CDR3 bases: TGTGCCACCAGTGATCCGCTCAACCACAGAACCCAAGAGACCCAGTACTTC.